This TCR beta chain is drawn from a study of shared clonotypes between healthy human individuals. Naive CD8 cells were CD45RO-negative, positively selected for CCR7, excluding terminally differentiated effector memory CD45RA+ cells. The assay used deep level. Generated by immunoSEQ multiplex PCR, the TCRdb table keeps only in-frame clones and is missing some. This sample yields some 2 million clones, of which approximately 94% are seen a single time; around 1.2% belongs to the top ten. This CDR3 is 16 amino acids long. With V trimmed by 4 bases and J by 4 bases, 6 bases remained unmatched. The germline V gene has CDR1 SGHRS and CDR2 YFSETQ. Study-level points and caveats: Having only a few donors restricted how much genetic and exposure-history diversity was captured.

With respect to this clone: Its antigen remains unidentified.

The source of this sequence is a man between 18 and 35 years old in good health. The rearrangement uses TRBV5-1 and TRBJ1-5, with TRBD1 matching 12 bases. Source material: naive CD8+ T cells sorted from blood. In nucleotides, the CDR3 is TGCGCCAGCAGCCTACGGGACAGGGGGCGTAATCAGCCCCAGCATTTT. Its protein product is CASSLRDRGRNQPQHF.